The 2 T cell receptor beta chains presented below share a single source sample, sequenced in a study of cytomegalovirus exposure and HLA in healthy donors. The PCR had 60 Vbeta and 13 Jbeta primers. The method was immunoSEQ multiplex PCR; TCRdb's version includes in-frame clones alone and lacks a portion of them. The sample has some 160,000 clones; 65% to 80% are singletons. The sequencing input was PBMCs. The source is a woman in her forties in good health and CMV-seronegative.

There are a few counts of this clone. The chain has TRBV7-9 and TRBJ1-6; 9 bases match TRBD1. Losses at the gene ends were 6 bases for V and 5 bases for J; bases not matched to a gene: 11. Per the germline V gene, CDR1 is SEHNR and CDR2 is FQNEAQ (reference sequence). The CDR3 has 17 amino acids. Written as DNA, the CDR3 is TGTGCCAGCAGTCTGGACAGGGGCATCTATAATAATTCACCCCTCCACTTT. Amino acid sequence: CASSLDRGIYNNSPLHF.

The V gene is TRBV7-6, the J gene TRBJ2-3, with D possibly matching TRBD1 (6 bases). The CDR3 is made up of 14 amino acids. Germline CDR1 reads SGHVS; CDR2 reads FNYEAQ. Trimming removed 6 bases from V and 0 bases from J, with 10 bases in between. This chain's CDR3 is CASRTGGSTDTQYF. In nucleotides, the CDR3 is TGTGCCAGCAGGACAGGAGGAAGCACAGATACGCAGTATTTT.